Below, one TCR beta chain is given with its context. V gave up 7 bases and J gave up 9 bases, with 7 bases separating them. CDR3 length: 9 amino acids. Looked up from germline, CDR1 is DFQATT and CDR2 is SNEGSKA (reference sequence). This sample is drawn from a study of cytotoxic CD8 clonotypes in ibrutinib-treated CLL. TCRdb's table, derived via immunoSEQ multiplex PCR, lists solely in-frame clones and lacks some. This table holds roughly 300,000 clones, 60% to 80% found once. This clonotype was obtained from a human donor with chronic lymphocytic leukemia. V is TRBV20-1 and J is TRBJ1-5; a possible D gene is TRBD1 (5 bases). The sample consisted of PBMCs, taken at disease progression, from a patient treated with ibrutinib. CDR3 sequence: CSVGGPQHF. CDR3 bases: TGCAGTGTCGGGGGGCCCCAGCATTTT.